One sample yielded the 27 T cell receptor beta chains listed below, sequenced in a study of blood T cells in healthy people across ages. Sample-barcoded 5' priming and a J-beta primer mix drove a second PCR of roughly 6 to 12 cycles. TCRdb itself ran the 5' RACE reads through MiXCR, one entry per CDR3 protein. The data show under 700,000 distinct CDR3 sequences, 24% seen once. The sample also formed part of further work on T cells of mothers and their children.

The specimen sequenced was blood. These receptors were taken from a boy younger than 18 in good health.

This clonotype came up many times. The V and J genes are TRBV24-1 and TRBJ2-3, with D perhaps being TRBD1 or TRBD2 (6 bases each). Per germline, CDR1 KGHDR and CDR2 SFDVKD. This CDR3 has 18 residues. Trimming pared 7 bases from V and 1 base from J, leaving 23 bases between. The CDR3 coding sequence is TGTGCCACCAGGGGGGGCAGGGCCGACCCCTTCGGCACAGATACGCAGTATTTT. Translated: CATRGGRADPFGTDTQYF.

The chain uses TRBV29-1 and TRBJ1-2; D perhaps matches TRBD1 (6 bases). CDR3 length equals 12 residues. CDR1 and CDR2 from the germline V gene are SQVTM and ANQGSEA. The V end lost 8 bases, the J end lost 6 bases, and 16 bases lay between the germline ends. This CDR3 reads CSILRGEDGYTF. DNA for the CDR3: TGCAGCATTCTCAGGGGTGAGGATGGCTACACCTTC.

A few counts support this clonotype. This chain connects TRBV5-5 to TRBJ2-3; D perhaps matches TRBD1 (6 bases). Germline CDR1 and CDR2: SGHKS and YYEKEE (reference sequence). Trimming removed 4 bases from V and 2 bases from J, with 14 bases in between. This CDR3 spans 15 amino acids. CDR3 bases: TGTGCCAGCAGCCCTACAGGACAGCTCACAGATACGCAGTATTTT. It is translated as CASSPTGQLTDTQYF.

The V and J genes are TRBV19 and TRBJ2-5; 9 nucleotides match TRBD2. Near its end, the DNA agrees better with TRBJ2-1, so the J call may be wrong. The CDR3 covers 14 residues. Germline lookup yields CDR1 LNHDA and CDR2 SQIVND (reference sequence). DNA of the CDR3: TGTGCCAGTAGTGTCCTAGCGGGGTACAATGAGCAGTTCTTC. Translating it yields CASSVLAGYNEQFF.

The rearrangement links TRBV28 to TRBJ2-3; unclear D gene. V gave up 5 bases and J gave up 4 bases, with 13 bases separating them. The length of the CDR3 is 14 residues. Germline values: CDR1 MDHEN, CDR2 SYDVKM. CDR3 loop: CASSLTPIADTQYF. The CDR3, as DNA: TGTGCCAGCAGTCTAACGCCCATCGCAGATACGCAGTATTTT.

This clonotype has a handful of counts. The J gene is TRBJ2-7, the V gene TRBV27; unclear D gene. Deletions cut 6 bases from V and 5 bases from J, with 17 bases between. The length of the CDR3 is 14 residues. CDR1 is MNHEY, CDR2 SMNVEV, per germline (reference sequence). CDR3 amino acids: CASSLTPVDHEQYF. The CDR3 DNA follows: TGTGCCAGCAGCTTAACCCCGGTTGACCACGAGCAGTACTTC.

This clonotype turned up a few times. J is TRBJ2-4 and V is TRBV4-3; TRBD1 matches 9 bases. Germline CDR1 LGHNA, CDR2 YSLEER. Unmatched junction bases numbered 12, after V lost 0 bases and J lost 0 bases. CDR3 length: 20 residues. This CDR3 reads CASSQDEAGQGKIAKNIQYF. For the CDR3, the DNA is TGCGCCAGCAGCCAAGATGAGGCCGGACAGGGGAAAATAGCCAAAAACATTCAGTACTTC.

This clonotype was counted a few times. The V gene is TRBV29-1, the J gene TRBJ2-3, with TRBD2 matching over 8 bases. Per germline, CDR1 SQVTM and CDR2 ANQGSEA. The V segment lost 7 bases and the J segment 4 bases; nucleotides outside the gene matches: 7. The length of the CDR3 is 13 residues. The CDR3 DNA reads TGCAGCGCTGCGGGACTAGTAGCAGATACGCAGTATTTT. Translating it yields CSAAGLVADTQYF.

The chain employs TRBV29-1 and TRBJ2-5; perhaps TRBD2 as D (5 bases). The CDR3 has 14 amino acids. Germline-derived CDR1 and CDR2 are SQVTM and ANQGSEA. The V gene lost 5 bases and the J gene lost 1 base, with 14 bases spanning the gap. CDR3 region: CSVILAGTQETQYF. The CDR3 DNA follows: TGCAGCGTTATCCTGGCGGGCACCCAAGAGACCCAGTACTTC.

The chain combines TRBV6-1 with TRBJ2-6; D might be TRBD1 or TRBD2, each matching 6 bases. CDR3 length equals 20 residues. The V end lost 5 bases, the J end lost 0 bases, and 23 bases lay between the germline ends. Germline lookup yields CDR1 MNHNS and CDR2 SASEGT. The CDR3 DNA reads TGTGCCAGCAGTAGGGGATTGAGGGGGGCGCCTCACTCTGGGGCCAACGTCCTGACTTTC. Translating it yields CASSRGLRGAPHSGANVLTF.

The CDR3 reads CASSEQGLATDTQYF. DNA for the CDR3: TGCGCCAGCAGCGAACAGGGTTTGGCCACAGATACGCAGTATTTT. The genes are TRBV5-1 and TRBJ2-3; tentatively, D is TRBD1 (6 bases). Deletions cut 4 bases from V and 2 bases from J, with 14 bases between. Germline assignment: CDR1 SGHRS and CDR2 YFSETQ. The CDR3 spans 15 residues.

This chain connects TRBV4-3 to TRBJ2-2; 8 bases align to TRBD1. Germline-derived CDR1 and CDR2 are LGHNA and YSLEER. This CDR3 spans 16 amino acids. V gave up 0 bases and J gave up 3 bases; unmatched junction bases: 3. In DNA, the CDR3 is TGCGCCAGCAGCCAAGACGAACAGGGGGACACCGGGGAGCTGTTTTTT. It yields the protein CASSQDEQGDTGELFF.

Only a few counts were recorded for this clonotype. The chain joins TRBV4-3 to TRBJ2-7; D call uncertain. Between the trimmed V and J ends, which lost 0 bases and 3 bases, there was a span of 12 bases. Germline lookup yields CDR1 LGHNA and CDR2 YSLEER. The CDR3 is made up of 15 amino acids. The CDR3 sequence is CASSQDWAKGYEQYF. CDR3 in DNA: TGCGCCAGCAGCCAAGATTGGGCAAAGGGCTACGAGCAGTACTTC.

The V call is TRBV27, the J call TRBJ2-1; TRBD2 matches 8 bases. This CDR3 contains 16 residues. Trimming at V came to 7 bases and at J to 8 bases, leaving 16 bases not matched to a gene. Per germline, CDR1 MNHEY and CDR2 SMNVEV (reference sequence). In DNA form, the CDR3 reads TGTGCCAGCACCTCTTTACTTGGGCGGGAGGCCGATGAGCAGTTCTTC. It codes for CASTSLLGREADEQFF.

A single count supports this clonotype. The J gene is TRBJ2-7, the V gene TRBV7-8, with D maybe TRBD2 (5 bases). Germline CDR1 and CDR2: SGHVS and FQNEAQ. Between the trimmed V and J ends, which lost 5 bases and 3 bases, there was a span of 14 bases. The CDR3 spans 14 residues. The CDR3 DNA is TGTGCCAGCAGCACTATACGGGAAGACTACGAGCAGTACTTC. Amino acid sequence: CASSTIREDYEQYF.

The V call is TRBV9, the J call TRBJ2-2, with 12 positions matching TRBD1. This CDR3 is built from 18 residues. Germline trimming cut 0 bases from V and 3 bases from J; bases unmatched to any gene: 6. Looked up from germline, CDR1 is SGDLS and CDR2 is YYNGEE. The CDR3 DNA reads TGTGCCAGCAGCGTAGAAAGGGACAGGGGGCATGACACCGGGGAGCTGTTTTTT. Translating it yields CASSVERDRGHDTGELFF.

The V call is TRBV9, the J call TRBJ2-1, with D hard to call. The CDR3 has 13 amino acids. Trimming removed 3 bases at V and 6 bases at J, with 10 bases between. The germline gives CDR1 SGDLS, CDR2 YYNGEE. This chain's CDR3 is CASSASRVNEQFF. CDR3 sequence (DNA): TGTGCCAGCAGCGCGTCTAGGGTCAATGAGCAGTTCTTC.

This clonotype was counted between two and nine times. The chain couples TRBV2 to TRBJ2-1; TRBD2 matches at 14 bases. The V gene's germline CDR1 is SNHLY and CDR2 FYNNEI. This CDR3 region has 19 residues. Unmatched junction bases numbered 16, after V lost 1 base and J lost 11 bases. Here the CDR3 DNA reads TGTGCCAGCAGTGAAGGAGTTCGAAGGACTAGCGGGGGGTCCACCCAGCAGTTCTTC. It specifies CASSEGVRRTSGGSTQQFF.

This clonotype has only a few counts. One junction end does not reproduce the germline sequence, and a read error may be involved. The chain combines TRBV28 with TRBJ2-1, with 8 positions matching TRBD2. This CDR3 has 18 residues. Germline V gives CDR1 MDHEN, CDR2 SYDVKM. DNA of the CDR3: TGTGCCGGCAGTTCCACCGGACTAGCCGACGCTCATGATAATGAGCAGTTCTTC. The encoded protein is CAGSSTGLADAHDNEQFF.

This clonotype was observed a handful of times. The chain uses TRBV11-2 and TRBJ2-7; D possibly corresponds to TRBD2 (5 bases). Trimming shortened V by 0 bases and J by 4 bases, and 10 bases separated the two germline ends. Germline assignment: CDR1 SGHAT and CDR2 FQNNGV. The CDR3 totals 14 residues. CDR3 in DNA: TGTGCCAGCAGCTTAGATGTCAGGAGGTACGAGCAGTACTTC. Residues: CASSLDVRRYEQYF.

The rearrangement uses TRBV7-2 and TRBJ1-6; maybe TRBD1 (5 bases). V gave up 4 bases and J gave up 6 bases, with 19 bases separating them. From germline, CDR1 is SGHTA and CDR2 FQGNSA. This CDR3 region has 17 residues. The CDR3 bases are TGTGCCAGCAGCTCTATAACCCCTGGAGGGGCTAATTCACCCCTCCACTTT. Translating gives CASSSITPGGANSPLHF.

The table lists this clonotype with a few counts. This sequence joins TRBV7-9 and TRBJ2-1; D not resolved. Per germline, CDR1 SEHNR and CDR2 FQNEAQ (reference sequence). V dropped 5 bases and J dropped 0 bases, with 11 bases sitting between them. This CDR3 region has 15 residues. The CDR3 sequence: CASSPSWSSYNEQFF. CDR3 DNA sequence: TGTGCCAGCAGCCCATCGTGGAGCTCCTACAATGAGCAGTTCTTC. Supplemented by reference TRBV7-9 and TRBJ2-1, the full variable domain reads DTGVSQNPRHKITKRGQNVTFRCDPISEHNRLYWYRQTLGQGPEFLTYFQNEAQLEKSRLLSDRFSAERPKGSFSTLEIQRTEQGDSAMYLCASSPSWSSYNEQFFGPGTRLTVL.

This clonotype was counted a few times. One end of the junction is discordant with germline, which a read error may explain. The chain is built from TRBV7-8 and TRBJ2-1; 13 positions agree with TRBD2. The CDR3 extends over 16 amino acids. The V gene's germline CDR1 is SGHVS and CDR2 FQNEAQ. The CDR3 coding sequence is TGCGCCAGCAGCTTAGGATGGACTAGCGGGAGTGGTGAGCAGTTCTTC. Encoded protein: CASSLGWTSGSGEQFF.

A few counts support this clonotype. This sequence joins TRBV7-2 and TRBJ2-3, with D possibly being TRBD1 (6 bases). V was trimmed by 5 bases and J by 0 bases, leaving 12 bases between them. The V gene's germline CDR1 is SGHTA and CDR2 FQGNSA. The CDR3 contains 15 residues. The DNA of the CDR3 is TGTGCCAGCAGCGATGGACAGATCAGCACAGATACGCAGTATTTT. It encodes CASSDGQISTDTQYF.

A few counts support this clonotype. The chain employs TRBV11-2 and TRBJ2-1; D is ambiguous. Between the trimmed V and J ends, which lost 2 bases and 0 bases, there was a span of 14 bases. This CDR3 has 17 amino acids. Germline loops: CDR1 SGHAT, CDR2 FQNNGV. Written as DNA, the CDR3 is TGTGCCAGCAGCTTAAGGTCAGCGAAGAGCTCCTACAATGAGCAGTTCTTC. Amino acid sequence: CASSLRSAKSSYNEQFF.

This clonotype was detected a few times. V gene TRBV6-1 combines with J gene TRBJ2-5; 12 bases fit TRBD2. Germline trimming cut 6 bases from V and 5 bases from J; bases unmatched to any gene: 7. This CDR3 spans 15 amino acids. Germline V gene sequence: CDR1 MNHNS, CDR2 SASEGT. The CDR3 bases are TGTGCCAGCAGCGTGCGACTAGCGGGAGTGGAGACCCAGTACTTC. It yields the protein CASSVRLAGVETQYF.

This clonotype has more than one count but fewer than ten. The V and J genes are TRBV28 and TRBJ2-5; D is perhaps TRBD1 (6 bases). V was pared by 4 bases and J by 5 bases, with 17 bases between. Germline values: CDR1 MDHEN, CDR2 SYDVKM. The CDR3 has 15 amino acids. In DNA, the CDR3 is TGTGCCAGCAGTTACACAAATGGGGGCGGCGAGACCCAGTACTTC. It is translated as CASSYTNGGGETQYF.